This T cell receptor (beta chain) was retrieved from a study of identical twins. Study-wide results and caveats: Donors were not followed over many years; analysis was cross-sectional.

TCRdb redid the calling of the 5' RACE reads with MiXCR, one entry per CDR3 protein. The data hold 500,000 or so distinct CDR3 sequences, with roughly a fifth observed a single time. CDR1 is SGHRS, CDR2 YFSETQ, per germline. There are 12 residues in the CDR3. V lost 4 bases and J lost 6, with 11 bases in between. In its sample, this clonotype was seen a few times. What it binds is unknown. These data also formed part of another study, on T cells expressing NK-cell markers.

V gene TRBV5-1 combines with J gene TRBJ2-7, with D hard to call. The TCR sequence derives from a woman in her late teens or twenties in good health. Sequencing was performed on CD4+ T cells sorted from blood. The CDR3, as DNA: TGCGCCAGCAGCCCGGCATGGGGCGAGCAGTACTTC. It is translated as CASSPAWGEQYF.